Listed here are 5 T cell receptor beta chains from one sample, sequenced in a study of read filtering for tumor transcriptome and immune sequencing. Molecular barcoded adaptors covering alpha/delta and beta/gamma chains were used on roughly 400 ng RNA. TCRdb itself ran the reads through MiXCR, one entry per CDR3 protein. This sample yields about 50,000 distinct CDR3 sequences, of which roughly 20% are seen a single time; 30% to 45% belongs to the top ten. The sample taken for sequencing was a population of CD138-negative cells sorted from bone marrow. These receptors originate from a donor at least 40 years old with multiple myeloma.

This clonotype was detected many times. J is TRBJ2-6 and V is TRBV2, with 9 positions matching TRBD1. Germline V CDR1 and CDR2: SNHLY, FYNNEI. With V trimmed by 4 bases and J by 3 bases, 7 bases remained unmatched. This CDR3 is built from 17 residues. CDR3 sequence (DNA): TGTGCCAGCAGTGGTGAACAGGGGGCGAGTGGGGCCAACGTCCTGACTTTC. This translates into CASSGEQGASGANVLTF.

This clonotype was detected many times. The chain carries TRBV30 and TRBJ2-1; no reliable D call. Germline CDR1 is GTSNPN and CDR2 is SVGIG (reference sequence). Trimming took 5 bases from V and 8 from J, leaving 10 bases between them. This CDR3 is 11 amino acids long. In nucleotides, the CDR3 is TGTGCCTGGGCCCGCTTGGATGAGCAGTTCTTC. The encoded protein is CAWARLDEQFF.

By frequency in the sample, this clonotype is large (0.1 to 1%). Germline and junction disagree at one end, which may indicate a read error. The V and J genes are TRBV5-1 and TRBJ2-1; 11 bases are shared with TRBD2. Germline values: CDR1 SGHRS, CDR2 YFSETQ. This CDR3 is built from 18 residues. CDR3 coding DNA: TGTGCCAGCAGCTACGGGCTAGCGGGGGGATTCTCCTACAATGAGCAGTTCTTC. This codes for CASSYGLAGGFSYNEQFF.

Note on this clonotype: A read error is possible here, since a much larger clone lies one base away. This sequence joins TRBV7-2 and TRBJ2-4, with 14 bases identical to TRBD2. The germline gives CDR1 SGHTA, CDR2 FQGNSA. CDR3 size: 16 residues. V lost 4 bases to trimming and J lost 5 bases; unmatched junction nucleotides: 4. CDR3 DNA: TGTGCCAGCAGCTGGGGACTAGCGGGAGTGGAAAACATTCAGTACTTC. It is translated as CASSWGLAGVENIQYF.

This clonotype was detected only a few times. This likely reflects a read error, since a far larger clone is one base away. CDR3 sequence (DNA): TGTGCCAGCAGCCTTTTGACCCGGTACAGTGAGCAGTTCTTC. This translates into CASSLLTRYSEQFF. The J gene is TRBJ2-1, the V gene TRBV4-2; D remains ambiguous. In germline, CDR1 is LGHNA, CDR2 YNFKEQ. The CDR3 length is 14 residues.